This entry lists 13 T cell receptor beta chains sequenced from one sample in a study of cytomegalovirus exposure and HLA in healthy donors. The repertoire was sequenced with immunoSEQ multiplex PCR; TCRdb's copy has only in-frame clones and lacks some. Of 170,000 or so clones listed, roughly 84% are singletons. Material: PBMCs. Receptor source: a young woman in good health and CMV-seropositive.

This clone was recorded once. The J gene is TRBJ2-6, the V gene TRBV9, with unresolved D. The CDR3 loop spans 15 amino acids. The germline CDR1 and CDR2 sequences are SGDLS and YYNGEE. The V gene lost 1 base and the J gene lost 4 bases, with 9 bases spanning the gap. The CDR3 sequence: CASSVTATGANVLTF. CDR3 DNA sequence: TGTGCCAGCAGCGTAACAGCTACAGGGGCCAACGTCCTGACTTTC.

The genes are TRBV2 and TRBJ1-2; 10 positions match TRBD1. The CDR3 covers 18 residues. Unmatched junction bases numbered 13, after V lost 6 bases and J lost 0 bases. Looked up from germline, CDR1 is SNHLY and CDR2 is FYNNEI. DNA for the CDR3: TGTGCCAGCAGACCAACTTGGGACAGGGGCATAGCTAACTATGGCTACACCTTC. Amino acid sequence: CASRPTWDRGIANYGYTF.

The chain combines TRBV7-9 with TRBJ2-7, with TRBD1 matching 7 bases. V lost 4 bases, J lost 4 bases, and 13 bases stayed unmatched. Per the germline V gene, CDR1 is SEHNR and CDR2 is FQNEAQ (reference sequence). The CDR3 runs 16 residues. CDR3 amino acids: CASSSRQGVDRYEQYF. In nucleotides, the CDR3 is TGTGCCAGCAGCTCTAGACAGGGTGTTGATCGATACGAGCAGTACTTC.

V and J are TRBV2 and TRBJ2-2; the match to TRBD1 covers 9 bases. The CDR3 spans 16 residues. V was clipped by 4 bases and J by 2 bases; unmatched bases: 5. CDR1 is SNHLY, CDR2 FYNNEI, per germline. DNA for the CDR3: TGTGCCAGCAGTGCCCCGGGACAGGGAAACACCGGGGAGCTGTTTTTT. Protein: CASSAPGQGNTGELFF. The entire variable domain, with the rest obtained from reference TRBV2 and TRBJ2-2, is as follows: EPEVTQTPSHQVTQMGQEVILRCVPISNHLYFYWYRQILGQKVEFLVSFYNNEISEKSEIFDDQFSVERPDGSNFTLKIRSTKLEDSAMYFCASSAPGQGNTGELFFGEGSRLTVL.

The gene calls are TRBV7-9 and TRBJ2-1, with D hard to call. From germline, CDR1 is SEHNR and CDR2 FQNEAQ (reference sequence). The CDR3 totals 16 residues. V shed 11 bases and J shed 0 bases, with 20 bases lying between them. The CDR3 loop reads CAGSDHAASSYNEQFF. The CDR3 DNA reads TGTGCCGGCTCCGATCACGCGGCAAGCTCCTACAATGAGCAGTTCTTC.

This clone was counted a few times. The J gene is TRBJ1-3, the V gene TRBV15; D is perhaps TRBD1 (5 bases). V was clipped by 0 bases and J by 0 bases, with 6 bases between them. This CDR3 is 15 amino acids long. Germline CDR1 reads LNHNV; CDR2 reads YYDKDF (reference sequence). CDR3 sequence (DNA): TGTGCCACCAGCAGAGATAGGGGCTCTGGAAACACCATATATTTT. Translating gives CATSRDRGSGNTIYF. Looking up the rest from reference TRBV15 and TRBJ1-3 gives the full variable domain: DAMVIQNPRYQVTQFGKPVTLSCSQTLNHNVMYWYQQKSSQAPKLLFHYYDKDFNNEADTPDNFQSRRPNTSFCFLDIRSPGLGDTAMYLCATSRDRGSGNTIYFGEGSWLTVV.

V is TRBV6-5 and J is TRBJ2-7; tentatively, D is TRBD1 (6 bases). The germline V and J ends were trimmed by 4 bases and 5 bases, with 18 bases remaining between them. Germline values: CDR1 MNHEY, CDR2 SVGAGI. The CDR3 runs to 15 residues. In DNA form, the CDR3 reads TGTGCCAGCAGTTCCCCTGGGGGCGGAGGCCACGAGCAGTACTTC. The encoded protein is CASSSPGGGGHEQYF.

This chain links TRBV5-1 with TRBJ2-3, with 9 bases identical to TRBD1. The CDR3 contains 15 residues. V shed 4 bases and J 3 bases; nucleotides not matched to a gene: 6. Per the germline V gene, CDR1 is SGHRS and CDR2 is YFSETQ. As DNA, the CDR3 is TGCGCCAGCAGCGGCCGGGACAGGGTTACAGATACGCAGTATTTT. Translated, it gives CASSGRDRVTDTQYF.

The chain uses TRBV2 and TRBJ1-4; TRBD1 might be the D (6 bases). Per the germline V gene, CDR1 is SNHLY and CDR2 is FYNNEI. V lost 6 bases to trimming and J lost 5 bases, with 16 bases between them. The CDR3 runs to 15 residues. The CDR3 region is CASRDQGHGNEKLFF. The CDR3 nucleotides are TGTGCCAGCAGGGACCAGGGACACGGAAATGAAAAACTGTTTTTT.

The CDR3 nucleotides read TGTGCCAGCAGTTACGCGGCAGCAAATGGCTACACCTTC. The encoded protein is CASSYAAANGYTF. The chain is built from TRBV6-6 and TRBJ1-2; D uncertain. There are 13 residues in the CDR3. Deletions cut 2 bases from V and 6 bases from J, with 10 bases between. CDR1 and CDR2 from the germline V gene are MNHNY and SVGAGI (reference sequence).

This chain joins TRBV25-1 and TRBJ2-2; 8 bases align to TRBD1. The CDR3 contains 16 residues. Per the germline V gene, CDR1 is MGHDK and CDR2 is SYGVNS. V was pared by 1 base and J by 1 base, with 2 bases of the junction left unmatched. In nucleotides, the CDR3 is TGTGCCAGCAGTGAATTTGGACAGGGGAACACCGGGGAGCTGTTTTTT. It codes for CASSEFGQGNTGELFF.

V and J are TRBV2 and TRBJ1-1, with 7 nucleotides matching TRBD1. This CDR3 comprises 14 residues. Germline loops: CDR1 SNHLY, CDR2 FYNNEI. V gave up 6 bases and J gave up 4 bases; unmatched junction bases: 8. CDR3 DNA sequence: TGTGCCAGCAGAACAGGGGTCTTGGTCACTGAAGCTTTCTTT. This encodes CASRTGVLVTEAFF.

The chain uses TRBV27 and TRBJ2-1; 16 bases align to TRBD2. The ends lost 6 bases at V and 15 bases at J; junction bases unmatched: 14. The CDR3 consists of 16 residues. Germline lookup yields CDR1 MNHEY and CDR2 SMNVEV (reference sequence). This chain's CDR3 is CASSPPGLAGGRGWFF. CDR3 nucleotide sequence: TGTGCCAGCAGCCCTCCGGGACTAGCGGGGGGGCGGGGTTGGTTCTTC.